This T cell receptor (beta chain) was profiled in a study of tumor-infiltrating lymphocytes in primary liver carcinoma. About the research overall: Ages ranged from 30 to 69, with HCC or mixed HCC-cholangiocarcinoma.

General study points: The difference in top-250-clone fraction between tumors and blood was significant, favoring tumors (p = 0.039).

As concerns this clonotype: The antigen is unknown.

Blood RNA originated from unsorted whole blood, with germline DNA additionally extracted. The study enrolled treatment-naive patients with chronic HBV infection. Total RNA amounting to around 530 ng was the source from which TCR beta cDNA was made with a constant-region primer. Three nested multiplex PCR rounds, a slightly modified ARM-PCR method, built the TCR beta libraries. TRBV1-TRBV30 forward primers paired with a C-beta reverse primer drove the first two PCR rounds, around 10 cycles each. TCRdb re-derived calls from the multiplex PCR reads in MiXCR, one entry per CDR3 protein. Altogether 300,000 to 400,000 distinct CDR3 sequences are present, 60% to 80% being singletons, with the ten largest covering 9%. CDR1 is MRHNA, CDR2 SNTAGT, per germline. The CDR3 spans 16 residues. The V gene lost 7 bases and the J gene lost 8 bases, with 24 bases spanning the gap.

This TCR derives from a man aged 35 to 55 with primary liver carcinoma and hepatitis B virus infection. The rearrangement uses TRBV6-4 and TRBJ2-1; possibly TRBD2 for D (6 bases). Input material: peripheral blood. DNA for the CDR3: TGTGCCAGCATTAGTTTAGACCCTTGGGACTTTGATGAGCAGTTCTTC. Protein sequence: CASISLDPWDFDEQFF.